Following are 15 T cell receptor beta chains from one sample sequenced in a study of blood T cell repertoires in COVID-19 (TCRdb year 2020). The library was built by means of the immunoSEQ multiplex PCR assay. What TCRdb holds here is the immuneACCESS table cut down to in-frame rearrangements. Part of the clones is not present; checked against another copy, under half of the missing clones reflect an unresolved V gene, and the others are unexplained. The sample contains about 190,000 clones, around 88% of them found a single time. Roughly 3.7% of the sample is taken by the ten largest. The material sequenced was peripheral blood. The receptors were sampled from a woman aged 30 to 39 with acute or convalescent COVID-19.

The chain has TRBV5-4 and TRBJ1-1; a possible D gene is TRBD1 (6 bases). The V gene lost 3 bases and the J gene lost 3 bases, with 12 bases spanning the gap. Germline V gives CDR1 SGHNT, CDR2 YYREEE (reference sequence). The CDR3 is made up of 14 amino acids. The CDR3 DNA is TGTGCCAGCAGCTCTACCAGGGGTGACACTGAAGCTTTCTTT. It specifies CASSSTRGDTEAFF.

This clone was counted between two and nine times. V is TRBV6-6 and J is TRBJ1-5; weak D call: TRBD1 (5 bases). Germline V CDR1 and CDR2: MNHNY, SVGAGI (reference sequence). V was shortened by 5 bases and J by 1 base, with 15 bases between the two germline ends. CDR3 length: 16 residues. Here the CDR3 reads CASSQTGVGSNQPQHF. The CDR3 DNA reads TGTGCCAGCAGTCAAACAGGTGTTGGGAGCAATCAGCCCCAGCATTTT.

V usage is TRBV6-1 and J usage is TRBJ2-7, with no clear D. The germline gives CDR1 MNHNS, CDR2 SASEGT. The CDR3 spans 13 residues. V was cut by 2 bases and J by 6 bases, with 11 bases left in between. CDR3 DNA sequence: TGTGCCAGCAGTGAATGGCTAGATGGCGAGCAGTACTTC. It yields the protein CASSEWLDGEQYF.

This sequence joins TRBV28 and TRBJ2-7; 8 nucleotides match TRBD2. The CDR3 contains 12 residues. CDR1 is MDHEN, CDR2 SYDVKM, per germline. V was pared by 1 base and J by 10 bases, with 3 bases of the junction left unmatched. The CDR3 loop is CASSLYAGGQYF. The CDR3 DNA is TGTGCCAGCAGTTTATATGCGGGAGGTCAGTACTTC. The variable domain in full, with the rest retrieved from reference TRBV28 and TRBJ2-7, is DVKVTQSSRYLVKRTGEKVFLECVQDMDHENMFWYRQDPGLGLRLIYFSYDVKMKEKGDIPEGYSVSREKKERFSLILESASTNQTSMYLCASSLYAGGQYFGPGTRLTVT.

On this clone: At one end, the junction sequence differs from germline, possibly due to a read error. The chain is built from TRBV7-7 and TRBJ2-2; 9 nucleotides align to TRBD1. Germline CDR1 and CDR2: SSHAT and FNYEAQ (reference sequence). The CDR3 covers 14 residues. The CDR3 is CASSLGQGPGELFF. The CDR3 DNA reads TGTGCTAGCAGCTTAGGACAGGGGCCCGGGGAGCTGTTTTTT.

This clone has only one observation. J is TRBJ1-1 and V is TRBV28; D is unresolved. The CDR3 consists of 13 residues. Trimming removed 5 bases at V and 1 base at J, with 8 bases between. CDR1 and CDR2 from the germline V gene are MDHEN and SYDVKM. The CDR3 is CASSTNSNTEAFF. In DNA, the CDR3 is TGTGCCAGCAGTACCAACTCGAACACTGAAGCTTTCTTT.

The chain carries TRBV29-1 and TRBJ2-2, with D possibly TRBD1 on 6 matching bases. Per the germline V gene, CDR1 is SQVTM and CDR2 is ANQGSEA. V was cut by 4 bases and J by 5 bases, with 11 bases left in between. The CDR3 consists of 13 residues. The CDR3 nucleotides read TGCAGCGTTGTGGGGGCGGAGACCGGGGAGCTGTTTTTT. Amino acids: CSVVGAETGELFF.

This sequence joins TRBV3-1 (or the pseudogene TRBV3-2) and TRBJ2-7; 8 bases agree with TRBD1. The CDR3 is 11 residues long. Germline lookup yields CDR1 LGHDT and CDR2 YNNKEL (reference sequence). The V gene end was trimmed by 9 bases and the J gene end by 5 bases; junction bases not matched to a gene: 3. In DNA form, the CDR3 reads TGTGCCAGTCAGGGGGCGGACGAGCAGTACTTC. It codes for CASQGADEQYF.

The genes are TRBV6-5 and TRBJ2-5; D is possibly TRBD2 (6 bases). The CDR3 runs 11 residues. Germline V gives CDR1 MNHEY, CDR2 SVGAGI. Trimming took 8 bases from V and 9 from J, leaving 13 bases between them. For the CDR3, the DNA is TGTGCCAGCGGTACCCAGCGGGCCCAGTACTTC. As protein: CASGTQRAQYF.

This clone was counted only a few times. V is TRBV28 and J is TRBJ1-6; weak D call: TRBD1 (5 bases). The V end lost 5 bases, the J end lost 4 bases, and 15 bases lay between the germline ends. The CDR3 contains 16 residues. The germline CDR1 and CDR2 sequences are MDHEN and SYDVKM. CDR3 sequence reads: CASSVTGSGYNSPLHF. The CDR3 DNA reads TGTGCCAGCAGTGTTACAGGATCCGGGTATAATTCACCCCTCCACTTT.

Remarks on this clone: Its ends do not fully match the called genes, so a read error is possible. This chain links TRBV7-9 with TRBJ2-3; 7 positions match TRBD1. CDR1 and CDR2 (germline): SEHNR, FQNEAQ (reference sequence). The CDR3 is made up of 13 amino acids. DNA of the CDR3: TGTGCCAGCAGCTTAGCCGGAGCGGACAGGCGCGATTTT. This sequence encodes CASSLAGADRRDF.

The CDR3 protein is CATTISLSGELFF. As DNA, the CDR3 is TGTGCCACTACGATAAGTTTGTCCGGGGAGCTGTTTTTT. The V and J genes are TRBV6-5 and TRBJ2-2; D remains unclear. CDR1 and CDR2 from the germline V gene are MNHEY and SVGAGI. V lost 10 bases and J 6 bases, leaving 15 bases between the germline ends. This CDR3 contains 13 residues.

The CDR3 nucleotides read TGTGCCAGCAGTTCGAACATACAAGAGACCCAGTACTTC. Encoded protein: CASSSNIQETQYF. The chain joins TRBV12-3 or TRBV12-4 to TRBJ2-5; D call uncertain. This CDR3 has 13 residues. Trimming took off 4 bases at V and 2 bases at J, with 8 bases between the two ends.

This CDR3 reads CASSLGDRGPSGTPYEQYF. The CDR3 DNA follows: TGTGCCAGCAGTTTGGGGGACAGAGGGCCTAGCGGGACCCCCTACGAGCAGTACTTC. The V call is TRBV28, the J call TRBJ2-7; 9 positions agree with TRBD2. CDR3 length: 19 amino acids. V trimming: 3 bases; J trimming: 2 bases; junction bases outside the gene matches: 17. The V gene's germline CDR1 is MDHEN and CDR2 SYDVKM.

This clone has just one count. This chain links TRBV9 with TRBJ1-1; maybe TRBD1 (6 bases). Trimming stripped 0 bases from V and 6 bases from J, with 15 bases between. Germline lookup yields CDR1 SGDLS and CDR2 YYNGEE. This CDR3 has 15 amino acids. The CDR3 nucleotides read TGTGCCAGCAGCGTAGCGGCAGGGGCTGGGGCTGAAGCTTTCTTT. This encodes CASSVAAGAGAEAFF.